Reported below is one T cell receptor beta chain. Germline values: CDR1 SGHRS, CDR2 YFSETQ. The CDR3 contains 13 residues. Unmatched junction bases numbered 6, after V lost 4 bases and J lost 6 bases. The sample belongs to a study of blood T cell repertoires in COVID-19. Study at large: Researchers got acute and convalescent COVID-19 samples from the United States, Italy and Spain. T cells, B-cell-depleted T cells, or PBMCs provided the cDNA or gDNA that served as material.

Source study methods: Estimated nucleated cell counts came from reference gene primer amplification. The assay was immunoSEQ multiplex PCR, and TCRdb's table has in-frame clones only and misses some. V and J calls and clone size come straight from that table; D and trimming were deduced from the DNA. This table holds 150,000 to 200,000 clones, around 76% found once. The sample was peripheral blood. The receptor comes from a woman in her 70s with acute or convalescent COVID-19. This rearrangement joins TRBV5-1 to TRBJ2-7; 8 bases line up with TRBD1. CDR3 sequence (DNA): TGCGCCAGCAGCAAGGACAGGGAAGGCGAGCAGTACTTC. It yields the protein CASSKDREGEQYF.